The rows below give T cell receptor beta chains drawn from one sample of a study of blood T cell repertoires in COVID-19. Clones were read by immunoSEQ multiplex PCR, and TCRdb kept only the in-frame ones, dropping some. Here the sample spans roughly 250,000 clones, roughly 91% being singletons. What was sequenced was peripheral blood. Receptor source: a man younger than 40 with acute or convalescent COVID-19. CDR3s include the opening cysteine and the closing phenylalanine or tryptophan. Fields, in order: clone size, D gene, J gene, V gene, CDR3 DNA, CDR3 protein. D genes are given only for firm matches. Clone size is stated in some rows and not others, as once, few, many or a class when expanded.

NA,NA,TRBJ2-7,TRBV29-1,TGCAGCGGGGGGGACACCACCTACGAGCAGTACTTC,CSGGDTTYEQYF
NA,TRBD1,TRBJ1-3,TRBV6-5,TGTGCCAGCAGGAGACAGGGATTGTCTGGAAACACCATATATTTT,CASRRQGLSGNTIYF
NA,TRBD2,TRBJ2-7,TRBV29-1,TGCAGCGTTGGCGGACTAGCGGGCACTCACGCGTACGAGCAGTACTTC,CSVGGLAGTHAYEQYF
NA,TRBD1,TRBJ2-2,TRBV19,TGTGCCACCAAAGGCGGGACAGGGCACACCGGGGAGCTGTTTTTT,CATKGGTGHTGELFF
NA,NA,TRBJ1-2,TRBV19,TGTGCCAGTATGGCCACAAAATACTATGGCTACACCTTC,CASMATKYYGYTF
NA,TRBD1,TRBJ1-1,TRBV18,TGTGCCAGCTCACCTTCAGGGGGTGGCACTGAAGCTTTCTTT,CASSPSGGGTEAFF
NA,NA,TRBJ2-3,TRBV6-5,TGTGCCAGCAGTTACTCGCCTAGAACAGATACGCAGTATTTT,CASSYSPRTDTQYF
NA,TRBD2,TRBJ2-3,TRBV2,TGTGCCAGCAGTCGTAGCGGGGGCACAGATACGCAGTATTTT,CASSRSGGTDTQYF
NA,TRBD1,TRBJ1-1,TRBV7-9,TGTGCCAGCAGCTCCACGGACAGGCCTCGGGCTTTCTTT,CASSSTDRPRAFF
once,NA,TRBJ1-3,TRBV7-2,TGTGCCAGCAGCTCAGGTTTGGTCAACAGGCGGCCTGGAAACACCATATATTTT,CASSSGLVNRRPGNTIYF
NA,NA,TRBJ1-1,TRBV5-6,TGTGCTACGGCGGGGAGGAACACTGAAGCTTTCTTT,CATAGRNTEAFF
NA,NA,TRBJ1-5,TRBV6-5,TGTGCCTCTCGGGAGGGAGGGTATCAGCCCCAGCATTTT,CASREGGYQPQHF
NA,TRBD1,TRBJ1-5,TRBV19,TGTGCCAGTAGTATAGATCTCCGGCGACAGGGGGCCCATCAGCCCCAGCATTTT,CASSIDLRRQGAHQPQHF
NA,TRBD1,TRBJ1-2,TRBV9,TGTGCCAGCAGTAAGGACGCCGACAGGGGCAGCTATGGCTACACCTTC,CASSKDADRGSYGYTF
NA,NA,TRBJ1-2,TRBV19,TGTGCCAGTAGTTCGGTCGCTCTCTATGGCTACACCTTC,CASSSVALYGYTF
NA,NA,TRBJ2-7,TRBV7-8,TGTGCCAGCAGCTCCGGCGGGCAGCTAACCTACGAGCAGTACTTC,CASSSGGQLTYEQYF